The sequence of this T cell receptor beta chain was determined in a study of cytomegalovirus exposure and HLA in healthy donors. PCR employed 60 Vbeta and 13 Jbeta primers. Assay: immunoSEQ multiplex PCR; the TCRdb copy retains only in-frame clones and omits some. The sample shows about 190,000 clones, about 69% of them seen only once. V lost 1 base, J lost 2 bases, and 20 bases lay in between. This CDR3 is built from 18 residues. The V gene's germline CDR1 is LNHDA and CDR2 SQIVND (reference sequence). Sequencing input: PBMCs. V and J are TRBV19 and TRBJ1-2; D is perhaps TRBD1 (5 bases). The origin of this receptor is a man aged 25 to 45 in good health and CMV-seropositive. The CDR3, as DNA: TGTGCCAGTAGTATAGGCCCCCTCGGCAGGGTCGAAAACTATGGCTACACCTTC. As protein: CASSIGPLGRVENYGYTF.